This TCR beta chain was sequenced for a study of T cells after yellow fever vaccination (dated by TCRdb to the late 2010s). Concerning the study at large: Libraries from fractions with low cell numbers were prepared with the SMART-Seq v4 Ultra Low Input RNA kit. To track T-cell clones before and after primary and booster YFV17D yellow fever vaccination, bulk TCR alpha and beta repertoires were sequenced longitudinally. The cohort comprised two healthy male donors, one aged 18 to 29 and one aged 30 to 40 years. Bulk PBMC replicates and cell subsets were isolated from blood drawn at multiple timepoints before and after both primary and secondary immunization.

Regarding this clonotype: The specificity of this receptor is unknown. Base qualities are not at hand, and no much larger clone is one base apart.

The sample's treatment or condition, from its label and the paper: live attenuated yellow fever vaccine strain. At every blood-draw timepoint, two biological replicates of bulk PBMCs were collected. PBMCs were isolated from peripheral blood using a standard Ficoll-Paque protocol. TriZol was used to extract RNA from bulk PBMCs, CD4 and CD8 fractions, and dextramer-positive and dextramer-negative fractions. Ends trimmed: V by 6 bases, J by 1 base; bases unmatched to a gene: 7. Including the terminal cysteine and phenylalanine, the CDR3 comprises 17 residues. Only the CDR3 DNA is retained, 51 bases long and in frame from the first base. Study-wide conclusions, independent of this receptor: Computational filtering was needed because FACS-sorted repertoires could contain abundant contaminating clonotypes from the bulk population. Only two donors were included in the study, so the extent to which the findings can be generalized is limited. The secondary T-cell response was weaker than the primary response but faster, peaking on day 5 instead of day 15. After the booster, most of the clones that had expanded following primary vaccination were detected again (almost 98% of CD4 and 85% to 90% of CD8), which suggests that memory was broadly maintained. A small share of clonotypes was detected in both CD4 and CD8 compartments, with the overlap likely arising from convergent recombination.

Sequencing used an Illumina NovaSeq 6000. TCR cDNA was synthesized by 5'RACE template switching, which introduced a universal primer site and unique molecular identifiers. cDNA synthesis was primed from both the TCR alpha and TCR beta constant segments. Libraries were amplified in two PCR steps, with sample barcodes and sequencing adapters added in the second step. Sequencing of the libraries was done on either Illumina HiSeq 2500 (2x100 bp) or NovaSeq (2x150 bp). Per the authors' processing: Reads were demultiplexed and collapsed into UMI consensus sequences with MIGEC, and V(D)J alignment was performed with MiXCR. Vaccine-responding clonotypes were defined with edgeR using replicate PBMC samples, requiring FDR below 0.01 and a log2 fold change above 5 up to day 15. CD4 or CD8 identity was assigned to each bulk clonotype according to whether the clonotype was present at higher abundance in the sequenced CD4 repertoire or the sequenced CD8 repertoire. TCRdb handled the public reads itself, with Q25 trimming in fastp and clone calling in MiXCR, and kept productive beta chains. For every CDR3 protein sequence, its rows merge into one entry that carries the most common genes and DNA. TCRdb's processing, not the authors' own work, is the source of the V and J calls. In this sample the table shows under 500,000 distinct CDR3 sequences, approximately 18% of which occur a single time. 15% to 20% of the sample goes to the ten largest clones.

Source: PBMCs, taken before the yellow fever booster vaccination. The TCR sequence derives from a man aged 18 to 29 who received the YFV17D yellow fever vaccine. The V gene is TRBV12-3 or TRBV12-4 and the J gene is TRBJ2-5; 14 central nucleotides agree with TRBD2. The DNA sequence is TGTGCCAGCAGCCCCGGGACTAGCGGGGGAATCCAAGAGACCCAGTACTTC. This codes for CASSPGTSGGIQETQYF.